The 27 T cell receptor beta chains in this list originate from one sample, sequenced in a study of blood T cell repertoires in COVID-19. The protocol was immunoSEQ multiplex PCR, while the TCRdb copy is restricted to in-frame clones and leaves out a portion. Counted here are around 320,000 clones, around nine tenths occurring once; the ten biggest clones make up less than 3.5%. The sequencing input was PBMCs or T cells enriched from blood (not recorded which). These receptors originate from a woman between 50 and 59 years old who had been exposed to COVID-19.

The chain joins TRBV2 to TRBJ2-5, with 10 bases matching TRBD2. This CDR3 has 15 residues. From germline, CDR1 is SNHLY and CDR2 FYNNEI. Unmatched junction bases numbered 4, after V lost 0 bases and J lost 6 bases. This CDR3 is CASSEALAGVKTQYF. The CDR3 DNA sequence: TGTGCCAGCAGTGAAGCGCTAGCGGGGGTAAAGACCCAGTACTTC. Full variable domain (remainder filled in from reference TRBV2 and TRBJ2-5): EPEVTQTPSHQVTQMGQEVILRCVPISNHLYFYWYRQILGQKVEFLVSFYNNEISEKSEIFDDQFSVERPDGSNFTLKIRSTKLEDSAMYFCASSEALAGVKTQYFGPGTRLLVL.

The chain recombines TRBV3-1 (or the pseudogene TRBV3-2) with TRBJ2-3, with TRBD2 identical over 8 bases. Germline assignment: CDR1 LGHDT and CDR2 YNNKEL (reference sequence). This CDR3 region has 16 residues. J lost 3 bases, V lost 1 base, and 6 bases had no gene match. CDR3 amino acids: CASSQAGGWLTDTQYF. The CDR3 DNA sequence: TGTGCCAGCAGCCAAGCGGGAGGGTGGCTAACAGATACGCAGTATTTT.

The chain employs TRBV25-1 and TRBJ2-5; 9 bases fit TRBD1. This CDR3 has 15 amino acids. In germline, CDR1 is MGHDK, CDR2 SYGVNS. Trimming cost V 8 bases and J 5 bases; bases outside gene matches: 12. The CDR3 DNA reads TGTGCCAGCCGTAACGAACAGGGGGCTTGGGAGACCCAGTACTTC. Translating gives CASRNEQGAWETQYF.

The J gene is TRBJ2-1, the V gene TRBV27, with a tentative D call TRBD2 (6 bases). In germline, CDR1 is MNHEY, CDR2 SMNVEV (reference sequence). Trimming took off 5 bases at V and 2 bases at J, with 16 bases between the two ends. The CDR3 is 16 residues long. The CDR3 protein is CASSPSASAPYNEQFF. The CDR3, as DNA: TGTGCCAGCAGTCCCTCCGCTAGCGCCCCCTACAATGAGCAGTTCTTC.

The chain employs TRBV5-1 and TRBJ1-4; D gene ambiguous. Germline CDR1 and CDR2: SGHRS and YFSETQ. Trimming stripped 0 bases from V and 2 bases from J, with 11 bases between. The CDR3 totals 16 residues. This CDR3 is CASSLGSLSTNEKLFF. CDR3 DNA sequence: TGCGCCAGCAGCTTGGGTTCTTTAAGCACTAATGAAAAACTGTTTTTT.

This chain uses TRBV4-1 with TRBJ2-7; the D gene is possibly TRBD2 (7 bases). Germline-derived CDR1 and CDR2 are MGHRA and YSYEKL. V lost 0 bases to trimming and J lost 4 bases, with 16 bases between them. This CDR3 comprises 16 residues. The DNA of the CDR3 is TGCGCCAGCAGCCAAGATTTAGGGGGGGGCTTTTACGAGCAGTACTTC. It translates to CASSQDLGGGFYEQYF.

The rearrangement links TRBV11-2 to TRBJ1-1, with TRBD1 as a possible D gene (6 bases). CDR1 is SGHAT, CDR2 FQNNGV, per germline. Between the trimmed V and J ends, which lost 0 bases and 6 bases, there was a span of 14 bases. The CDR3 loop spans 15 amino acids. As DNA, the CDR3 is TGTGCCAGCAGCTTAGAAAGGGGGGGAGGCCCTGAAGCTTTCTTT. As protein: CASSLERGGGPEAFF.

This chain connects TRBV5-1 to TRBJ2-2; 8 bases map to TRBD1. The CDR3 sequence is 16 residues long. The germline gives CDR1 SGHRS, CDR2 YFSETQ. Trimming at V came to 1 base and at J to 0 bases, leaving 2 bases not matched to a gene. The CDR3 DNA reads TGCGCCAGCAGCTTGATGACAGGGGCGAACACCGGGGAGCTGTTTTTT. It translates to CASSLMTGANTGELFF.

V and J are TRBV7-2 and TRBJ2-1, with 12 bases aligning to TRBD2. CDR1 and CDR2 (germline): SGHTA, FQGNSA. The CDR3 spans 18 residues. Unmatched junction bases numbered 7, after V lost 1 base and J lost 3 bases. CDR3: CASSLGLAGGIFYNEQFF. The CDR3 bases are TGTGCCAGCAGCTTAGGGCTAGCGGGGGGGATTTTCTACAATGAGCAGTTCTTC. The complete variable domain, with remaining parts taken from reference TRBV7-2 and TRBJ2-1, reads GAGVSQSPSNKVTEKGKDVELRCDPISGHTALYWYRQSLGQGLEFLIYFQGNSAPDKSGLPSDRFSAERTGGSVSTLTIQRTQQEDSAVYLCASSLGLAGGIFYNEQFFGPGTRLTVL.

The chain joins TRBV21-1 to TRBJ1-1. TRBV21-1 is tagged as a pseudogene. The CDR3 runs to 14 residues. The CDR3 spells CARGTDRGDTEAFF. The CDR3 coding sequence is TGTGCCAGGGGGACCGATCGGGGGGACACTGAAGCTTTCTTT.

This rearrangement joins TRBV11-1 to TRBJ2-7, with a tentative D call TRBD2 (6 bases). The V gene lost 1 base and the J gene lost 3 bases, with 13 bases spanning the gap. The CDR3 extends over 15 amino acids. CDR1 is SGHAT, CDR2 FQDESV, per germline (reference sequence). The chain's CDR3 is CASSLVWQGGYEQYF. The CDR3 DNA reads TGTGCCAGCAGCTTAGTATGGCAGGGAGGCTACGAGCAGTACTTC.

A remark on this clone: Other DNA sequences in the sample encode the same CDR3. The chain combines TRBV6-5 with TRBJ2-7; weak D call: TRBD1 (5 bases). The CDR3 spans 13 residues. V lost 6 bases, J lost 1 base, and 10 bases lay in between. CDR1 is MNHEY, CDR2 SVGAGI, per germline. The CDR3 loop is CASSPGLSYEQYF. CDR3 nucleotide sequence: TGTGCCAGCAGCCCAGGGTTGTCCTACGAGCAGTACTTC.

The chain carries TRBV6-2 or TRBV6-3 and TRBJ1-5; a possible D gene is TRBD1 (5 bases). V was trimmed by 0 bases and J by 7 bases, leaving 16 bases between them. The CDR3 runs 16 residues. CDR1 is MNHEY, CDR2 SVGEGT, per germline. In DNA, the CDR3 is TGTGCCAGCAGTTACTCGACTTCGGGACGGGGGCAGCCCCAGCATTTT. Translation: CASSYSTSGRGQPQHF.

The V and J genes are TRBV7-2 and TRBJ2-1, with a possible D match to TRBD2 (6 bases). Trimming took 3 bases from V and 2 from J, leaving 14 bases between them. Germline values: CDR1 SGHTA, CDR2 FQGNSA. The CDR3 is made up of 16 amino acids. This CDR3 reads CASSFLRERAYNEQFF. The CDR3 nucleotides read TGTGCCAGCAGCTTTTTGCGGGAACGCGCCTACAATGAGCAGTTCTTC. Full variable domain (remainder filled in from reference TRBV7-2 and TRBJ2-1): GAGVSQSPSNKVTEKGKDVELRCDPISGHTALYWYRQSLGQGLEFLIYFQGNSAPDKSGLPSDRFSAERTGGSVSTLTIQRTQQEDSAVYLCASSFLRERAYNEQFFGPGTRLTVL.

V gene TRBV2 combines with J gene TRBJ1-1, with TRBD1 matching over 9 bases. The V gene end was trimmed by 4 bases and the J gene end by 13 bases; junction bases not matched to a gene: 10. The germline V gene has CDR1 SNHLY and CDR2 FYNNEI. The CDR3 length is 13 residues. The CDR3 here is CASSGLTGGKCFF. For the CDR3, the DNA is TGTGCCAGCAGTGGATTGACAGGGGGAAAATGTTTCTTT.

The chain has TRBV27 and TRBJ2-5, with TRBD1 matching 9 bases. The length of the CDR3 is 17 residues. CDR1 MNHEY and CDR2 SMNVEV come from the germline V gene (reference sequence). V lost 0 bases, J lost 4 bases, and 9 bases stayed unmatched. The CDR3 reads CASSLSKGQGIGETQYF. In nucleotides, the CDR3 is TGTGCCAGCAGTTTATCGAAGGGACAGGGTATTGGAGAGACCCAGTACTTC.

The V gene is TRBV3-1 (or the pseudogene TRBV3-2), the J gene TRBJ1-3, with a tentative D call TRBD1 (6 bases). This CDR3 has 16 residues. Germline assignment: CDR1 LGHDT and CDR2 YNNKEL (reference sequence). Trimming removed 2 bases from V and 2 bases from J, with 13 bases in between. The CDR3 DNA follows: TGTGCCAGCAGCCAAAGGCTAGGGGGAGCTGGAAACACCATATATTTT. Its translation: CASSQRLGGAGNTIYF.

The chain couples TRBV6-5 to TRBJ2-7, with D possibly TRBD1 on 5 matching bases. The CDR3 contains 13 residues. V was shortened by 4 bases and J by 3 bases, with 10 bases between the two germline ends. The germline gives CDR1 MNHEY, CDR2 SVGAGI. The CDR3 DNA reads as TGTGCCAGCAGTTTAAAGCAGGGCTACGAGCAGTACTTC. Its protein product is CASSLKQGYEQYF.

This CDR3 reads CASSPSGENVAFF. The CDR3, as DNA: TGTGCCAGCTCACCATCGGGAGAGAACGTGGCTTTCTTT. This chain connects TRBV18 to TRBJ1-1; the D is unclear. Germline V gene data show CDR1 as KGHSH and CDR2 as LQKENI. The CDR3 is 13 amino acids. V was trimmed by 2 bases and J by 11 bases, leaving 15 bases between them.

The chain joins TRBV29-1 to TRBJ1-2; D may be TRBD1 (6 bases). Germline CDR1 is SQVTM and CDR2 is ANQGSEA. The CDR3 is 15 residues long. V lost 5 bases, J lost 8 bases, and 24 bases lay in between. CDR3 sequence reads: CSVQRVQGRKEGYTF. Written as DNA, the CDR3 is TGCAGCGTTCAACGAGTACAGGGACGGAAGGAGGGCTACACCTTC.

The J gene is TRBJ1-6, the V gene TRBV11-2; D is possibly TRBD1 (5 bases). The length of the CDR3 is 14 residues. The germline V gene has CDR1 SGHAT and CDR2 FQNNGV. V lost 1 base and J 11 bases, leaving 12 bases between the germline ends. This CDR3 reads CASSLGAGPTPLHF. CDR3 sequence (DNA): TGTGCCAGCAGCTTAGGGGCAGGGCCCACACCCCTCCACTTT.

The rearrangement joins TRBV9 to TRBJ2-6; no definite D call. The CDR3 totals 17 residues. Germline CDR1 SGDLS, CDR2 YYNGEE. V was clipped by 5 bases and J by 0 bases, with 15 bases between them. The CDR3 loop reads CASSSDTYGSGANVLTF. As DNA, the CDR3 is TGTGCCAGCAGTTCAGACACTTACGGCTCTGGGGCCAACGTCCTGACTTTC.

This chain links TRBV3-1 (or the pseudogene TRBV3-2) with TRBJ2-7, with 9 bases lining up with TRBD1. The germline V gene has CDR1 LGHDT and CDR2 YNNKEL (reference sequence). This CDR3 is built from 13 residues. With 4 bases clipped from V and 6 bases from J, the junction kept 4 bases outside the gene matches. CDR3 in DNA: TGTGCCAGCAGCCTACAGGGGGCGGTCGAGCAGTACTTC. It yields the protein CASSLQGAVEQYF.

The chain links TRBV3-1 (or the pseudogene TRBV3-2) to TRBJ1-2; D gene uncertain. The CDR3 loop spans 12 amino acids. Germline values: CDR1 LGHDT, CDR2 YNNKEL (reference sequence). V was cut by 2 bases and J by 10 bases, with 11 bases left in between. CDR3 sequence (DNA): TGTGCCAGCAGCCAATCGGAGTCCATCTACACCTTC. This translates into CASSQSESIYTF.

The CDR3 sequence: CASSSPGQGIQETQYF. Written as DNA, the CDR3 is TGTGCCAGCAGCTCCCCCGGACAGGGGATACAAGAGACCCAGTACTTC. This chain connects TRBV5-4 to TRBJ2-5; 9 bases align to TRBD1. Looked up from germline, CDR1 is SGHNT and CDR2 is YYREEE (reference sequence). The CDR3 runs to 16 residues. J gave up 2 bases and V 3 bases, and 8 bases lay outside the gene matches. Supplemented by reference TRBV5-4 and TRBJ2-5, the full variable domain reads ETGVTQSPTHLIKTRGQQVTLRCSSQSGHNTVSWYQQALGQGPQFIFQYYREEENGRGNFPPRFSGLQFPNYSSELNVNALELDDSALYLCASSSPGQGIQETQYFGPGTRLLVL.

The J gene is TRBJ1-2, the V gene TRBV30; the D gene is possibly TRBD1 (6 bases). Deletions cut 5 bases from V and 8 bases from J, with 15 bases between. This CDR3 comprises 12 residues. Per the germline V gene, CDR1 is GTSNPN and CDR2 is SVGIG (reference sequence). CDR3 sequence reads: CAWYGAGGGYTF. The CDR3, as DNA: TGTGCCTGGTACGGGGCTGGGGGCGGCTACACCTTC.

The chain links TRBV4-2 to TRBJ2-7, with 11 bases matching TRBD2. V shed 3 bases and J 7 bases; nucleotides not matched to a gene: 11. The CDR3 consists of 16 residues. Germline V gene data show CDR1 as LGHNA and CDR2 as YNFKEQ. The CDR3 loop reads CASSHPLAGGLREQYF. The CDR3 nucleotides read TGTGCCAGCAGCCATCCGCTAGCGGGGGGATTACGAGAGCAGTACTTC.